This T cell receptor (beta chain) was recovered during a study of T-cell memory formation after mild COVID-19. For the study at large: TCR clusters were mostly confined to one donor each. General study points: Clones from the second wave (peaking day 37) had unconfirmed SARS-CoV-2 specificity. Contracting CD4+ clones were located mainly in CM and EM, and CD8+ clones in EMRA. Memory cells collected pre-infection included some clones that later responded, suggesting cross-reactive memory joined.

This clonotype was counted between two and nine times. No antigen is known for it. A single record per CDR3 protein comes from TCRdb applying MiXCR to the 5' RACE reads. The sample consists of about 400,000 distinct CDR3 sequences, more than 20% of them appearing once. V lost 4 bases, J lost 2 bases, and 4 bases stayed unmatched. This CDR3 has 16 residues. Germline CDR1 SGHVS, CDR2 FNYEAQ. Sequenced: PBMCs or a T cell subset sorted from them (not recorded which). The chain recombines TRBV7-6 with TRBJ2-1, with TRBD2 matching 11 bases. The receptor's source is an adult woman who had mild COVID-19 (a few samples of this study predate the infection). Cell type and time point are not known. Here the CDR3 reads CASSWDSGGAYNEQFF. The CDR3 DNA is TGTGCCAGCAGCTGGGATAGCGGGGGGGCCTACAATGAGCAGTTCTTC.